This TCR beta chain was observed in a study of identical twins. Regarding the study as a whole: Abundant cord blood beta clonotypes carried fewer insertions; memory repertoires showed none. Out-of-frame beta sequences exhibited a weaker degree of excess twin sharing.

V lost 4 bases to trimming and J lost 1 base, with 19 bases between them. The V gene's germline CDR1 is SQVTM and CDR2 ANQGSEA. This CDR3 comprises 16 residues. Template switching created a universal primer site, and the cDNA included unique molecular identifiers. One entry per CDR3 protein results from TCRdb running MiXCR on the 5' RACE reads. The sample carries nearly 650,000 distinct CDR3 sequences, under 8.5% recorded once. This clonotype showed up many times. Its target is unknown. This sample also belongs to another study, concerning yellow fever vaccine responses in identical twins.

The chain has TRBV29-1 and TRBJ2-5, with a weak D call TRBD2 (6 bases). This TCR was recovered from a woman in her late teens or twenties in good health. The sequencing input was PBMCs. CDR3 sequence (DNA): TGCAGCGTTGCAGTCCAGCGGGCCCTCCTCCAAGAGACCCAGTACTTC. Encoded protein: CSVAVQRALLQETQYF.